This record covers a single TCR beta chain. Its antigen is as yet unknown. Germline is not matched at one junction end, which may reflect a read error. RNA transcripts provided the source from which TCR beta CDR3 regions were amplified. The HTBI primer set drove a first-round RT-PCR of the TCR CDR3. MiXCR was run by TCRdb on the multiplex PCR reads, yielding one entry per CDR3 protein. The table has 500,000 to 550,000 distinct CDR3 sequences, 20% to 25% seen once. This sample is part of a study of T cells in Graves' hyperthyroidism and ophthalmopathy. Study outcomes and limitations: Ophthalmopathy and stable hyperthyroidism were separated by a 13 V-J model. Model-based prediction identified ophthalmopathy a median about 7 months prior to its onset.

CDR1 is SGHAT and CDR2 is FQNNGV in the germline V gene. CDR3 length: 11 residues. The receptor comes from a man in his late teens or twenties with Graves' hyperthyroidism. The sample consisted of blood. The V gene is TRBV11-2, the J gene TRBJ1-3; D not resolved. This chain's CDR3 is CTSSSGNTIYF. CDR3 nucleotide sequence: TGTACCAGCTCTTCCGGAAACACCATATATTTT.